This T cell receptor (beta chain) emerged from a study of blood T cells in healthy people across ages (dated by TCRdb to 2014 to 2015). Some background on the complete study: In model experiments, roughly one uniquely barcoded TCR beta cDNA molecule per two T cells was captured by template switching. Donors of different ages were randomly distributed across sequencing lanes to avoid experimental bias. Four age groups were formed from the donors: young (average roughly 16 years), middle-aged (approximately 41), aged (under 70) and long-lived (approximately 80). Using the same blood draw, the study looked at two additional independent replicas of 1 million unique cDNA reads for two donors, one aged 18 to 30 and the other aged 80 or older. Using deep sequencing normalized with unique cDNA molecular identifiers, the study measured how TCR beta repertoire diversity changes with age.

Relative to germline, V is missing 5 bases and J is missing 8 bases, with 13 bases of the junction outside any gene match. The germline V gene supplies CDR1 MNHEY and CDR2 SVGEGT. The CDR3 contains 17 residues, cysteine and phenylalanine counted. Here the CDR3 DNA is all that survives: 51 bases in frame from base 1. The method was 5' RACE. Sequencing took place on an Illumina HiSeq 2500. The second PCR ran for roughly 7 to 12 cycles and used a J-beta primer mix along with a sample-barcoded 5' primer. Each TCR beta cDNA molecule received a unique molecular identifier from a template-switch 5' adaptor carrying 12 random nucleotides. Each sample yielded at least 3 million CDR3-containing paired-end reads. All of the RNA was converted into first-strand cDNA using the Mint cDNA synthesis kit, with a TRBC-specific oligonucleotide serving as the primer. All cDNA was treated with uracil-DNA glycosylase and then went through a first 18-cycle PCR with the universal primers M1SS and BC2_uni_R. Under the source paper's analysis protocol: For normalization, 1 million high-quality reads, each with a distinct molecular identifier, were randomly selected from each sample. Reads with shared molecular identifiers were discarded instead of being binned into consensus sequences. MiTCR, with a Q25 quality threshold and the strictest error-elimination algorithm, was used for CDR3 identification, clonotype clustering and error correction. A nonparametric unseen species model with Euler transformation was used to estimate a lower bound on total TCR beta diversity. In-frame beta chains were kept once TCRdb had trimmed the public reads at Q25 with fastp and called clones with MiXCR. Each entry merges the rows of one CDR3 protein and shows their most common DNA and genes. It is TCRdb's table, rather than the study itself, that gives the V and J calls and clone size. A total of about a million distinct CDR3 sequences appear in this sample, around 54% of them only once. The ten largest clones represent around 21% of the sample.

Concerning this clonotype: Its antigen is unknown. The input lacks base qualities; no much larger clone sits a single base away.

Broader findings and caveats from the paper: Because profiling used bulk unsorted PBMCs, naive and antigen-experienced compartments could not be compared conclusively. Compared with the aged group, the long-lived group had more naive CD4+ T cells, fewer expanded clones and increased TCR diversity, suggesting age selection. Total diversity estimates from one million sequenced T cells were considered lower bounds and underestimates. Observed TCR beta diversity per million T cells fell roughly linearly with age, and a significant reduction was already apparent by age roughly 40. Donor CMV infection status was unknown, potentially confounding age-related changes in expanded clonotypes. There was a strong correlation between observed TCR beta diversity and the percentage of naive T cells measured by flow cytometry.

The donors were about 40 Caucasian individuals from Russia, aged roughly 6 to 95 years, who were systemically healthy. Each donor gave ten milliliters of peripheral blood, collected into EDTA-treated Vacutainer tubes. Ficoll-Paque density-gradient centrifugation was used to isolate PBMCs, with at least 6 million per sample. Trizol reagent was used to extract total RNA from the PBMCs, yielding at least 5.5 micrograms per sample. For every donor, an aliquot of PBMCs went through flow cytometry to measure the percentages of naive CD45RAhigh/CD27high T cells. This TCR derives from a woman aged 55 to 70 in good health. This chain joins TRBV6-2 or TRBV6-3 to TRBJ2-3, with 13 central nucleotides matching TRBD2. Sequencing was done on a sample of blood. The CDR3 reads CASSNWGLAGPHSTQYF. The nucleotide sequence reads as follows: TGTGCCAGCAGTAACTGGGGACTAGCGGGACCCCACTCTACGCAGTATTTT.